A selection of T cell receptor beta chains follows, all from one sample in a study of blood T cell repertoires in COVID-19. Some clones are missing from TCRdb's copy, which holds only in-frame ones; the method was immunoSEQ multiplex PCR. This table holds some 150,000 clones, more than 70% found once. The specimen sequenced was peripheral blood. The receptor set was obtained from a man aged 50-59 years with active or convalescent COVID-19. Each CDR3 is given with its conserved first and last residue. The D gene is left open where the match is weak. Not all rows give a size; the values are once, few, many and, for expanded clones, a class.

J gene	V gene	D gene	clone size	CDR3 DNA	CDR3 protein
TRBJ2-2	TRBV7-2	TRBD1	few	TGTGCCAGCAGCCCGGGACAGGGGGCCGGGGAGCTGTTTTTT	CASSPGQGAGELFF
TRBJ2-7	TRBV19	TRBD2	.	TGTGCCAGCGGTAGCGGGTCCGTGAGTGAGCAGTACTTC	CASGSGSVSEQYF
TRBJ2-2	TRBV7-2	TRBD2	.	TGTGCCAGCAGCCTTACTAGCGGCAACACCGGGGAGCTGTTTTTT	CASSLTSGNTGELFF
TRBJ1-6	TRBV6-1	.	.	TGTGCCAGCAGTGAAGCGGGCCACTATTCACCCCTCCACTTT	CASSEAGHYSPLHF
TRBJ2-7	TRBV10-3	TRBD2	.	TGTGCCATCAGTGAGTCGAGCGGGGCACCTCAACCTTACGAGCAGTACTTC	CAISESSGAPQPYEQYF
TRBJ2-1	TRBV27	TRBD1	.	TGTGCCAGCAAAACGGGACAGACAACCTACAATGAGCAGTTCTTC	CASKTGQTTYNEQFF
TRBJ2-3	TRBV12-5	.	.	TGTGCTAGTGGTTTGGGAGGGACTAGCACAGATACGCAGTATTTT	CASGLGGTSTDTQYF
TRBJ2-6	TRBV21-1	.	.	TGTGGAGGCTCTGGGGCCAACGTCCTGACTTTC	CGGSGANVLTF
TRBJ1-1	TRBV6-5	.	.	TGTGCCAGCAGTTACAACCGGGGGGTTGAAGCTTTCTTT	CASSYNRGVEAFF
TRBJ2-1	TRBV19	.	.	TGTGCCAGTAGTATCCGGGACAATGAGCAGTTCTTC	CASSIRDNEQFF
TRBJ1-1	TRBV15	TRBD1	.	TGTGCCACCAGCGGCAGGAGGGGGCTCTCTGAAGCTTTCTTT	CATSGRRGLSEAFF
TRBJ2-3	TRBV5-4	.	.	TGTGCCAGCAGCTTGGATCTCCAGGGCACAGATACGCAGTATTTT	CASSLDLQGTDTQYF
TRBJ1-5	TRBV19	.	.	TGTGCCAGTAGTATAGGGGGAGGGCGTCCTCAGCCCCAGCATTTT	CASSIGGGRPQPQHF
TRBJ2-5	TRBV28	.	.	TGTGCCAGCAGTTCGACAGTCGGGGAGACCCAGTACTTC	CASSSTVGETQYF
TRBJ2-3	TRBV7-8	TRBD2	few	TGTGCCAGCAGTTCCGGGGGGGGGCCAAAAGATACGCAGTATTTT	CASSSGGGPKDTQYF
TRBJ2-7	TRBV19	.	.	TGTGCCAGTAGTAACATTTTGGGCAGGGGCTACGAGCAGTACTTC	CASSNILGRGYEQYF
TRBJ2-5	TRBV7-9	TRBD1	.	TGTGCCAGCAGCTTAGGAAGGAACAGGGGGCGCGGGCAAGAGACCCAGTACTTC	CASSLGRNRGRGQETQYF
TRBJ1-2	TRBV24-1	.	once	TGTGCCACCAGTGATCCCCTCCAGGGAAACTATGGCTACACCTTC	CATSDPLQGNYGYTF
TRBJ2-3	TRBV11-1	TRBD2	.	TGTGCCAGCAGCTTATCACTAGCGCTTAGCACAGATACGCAGTATTTT	CASSLSLALSTDTQYF
TRBJ2-6	TRBV5-1	.	.	TGCGCCAGCAGCTTGGAGAGTACCGGGGCCAACGTCCTGACTTTC	CASSLESTGANVLTF
TRBJ2-5	TRBV10-3	.	.	TGTGCCATCAGTCAGGACTACCAGAGTACGGCCCAGTACTTC	CAISQDYQSTAQYF
TRBJ2-7	TRBV29-1	TRBD1	.	TGCAGCGTTGGTGAGGGGACAGGGTACGAGCAGTACTTC	CSVGEGTGYEQYF